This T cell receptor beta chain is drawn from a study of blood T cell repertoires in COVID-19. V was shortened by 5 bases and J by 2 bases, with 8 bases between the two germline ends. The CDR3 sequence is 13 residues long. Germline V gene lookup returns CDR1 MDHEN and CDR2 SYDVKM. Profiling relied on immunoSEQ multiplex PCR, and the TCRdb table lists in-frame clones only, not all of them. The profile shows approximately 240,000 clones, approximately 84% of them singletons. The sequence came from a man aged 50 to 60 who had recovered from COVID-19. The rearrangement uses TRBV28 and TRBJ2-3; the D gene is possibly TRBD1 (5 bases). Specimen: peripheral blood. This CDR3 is CASSRQYTDTQYF. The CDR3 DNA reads TGTGCCAGCAGTCGACAGTACACAGATACGCAGTATTTT.